What follows describes a single T cell receptor beta chain. As yet, its antigen is unknown. Authors' analysis steps: Filtering was not the same, since immunoSEQ gave junction-only sequences without quality scores. The method was immunoSEQ multiplex PCR; TCRdb's version includes in-frame clones alone and lacks a portion of them. V, J and clone size are those of that table, while D and trimming were read from the DNA. The sample shows fewer than 1.4 million clones, approximately 78% of them seen only once. These data originate in a study of shared clonotypes between healthy human individuals. Study conclusions and caveats: Sampling covered nothing but blood. Tissue TCR repertoires likely differ from those found in blood.

V gave up 3 bases and J gave up 4 bases; unmatched junction bases: 7. The germline gives CDR1 SGHVS, CDR2 FQNEAQ. There are 15 residues in the CDR3. The donors, healthy adults who were HIV-negative, had experienced no recent acute infections or vaccinations. Sample: memory CD4+ T cells from PBMCs. Subset denoted: CD45RA-negative fraction. This sequence was found in a man younger than 35 in good health. Some clones in this sample may be carry-over from other donors' samples. This chain uses TRBV7-8 with TRBJ2-5, with 8 bases identical to TRBD1. CDR3 DNA: TGTGCCAGCAGCTTGAGGACAGGGTGGGTAGAGACCCAGTACTTC. This gives the protein CASSLRTGWVETQYF. Filled out from reference TRBV7-8 and TRBJ2-5, the complete variable domain reads GAGVSQSPRYKVAKRGQDVALRCDPISGHVSLFWYQQALGQGPEFLTYFQNEAQLDKSGLPSDRFFAERPEGSVSTLKIQRTQQEDSAVYLCASSLRTGWVETQYFGPGTRLLVL.